Each of the 10 T cell receptor beta chains below was sequenced from the same sample in a study of blood T cells in healthy people across ages. Using a J-beta primer mix together with a sample-barcoded 5' primer, a second PCR was run for roughly 6 to 11 cycles. TCRdb fed the 5' RACE reads into MiXCR, producing one record per CDR3 protein. The sample shows 1.2 million to 1.5 million distinct CDR3 sequences, around 42% of them seen only once. Input material: blood. The receptors shown here come from a woman aged 18-30 years in good health.

This clonotype appeared a few times. The rearrangement uses TRBV20-1 and TRBJ2-5, with TRBD2 as a possible D gene (5 bases). The CDR3 consists of 14 residues. V lost 0 bases, J lost 2 bases, and 10 bases lay in between. The germline gives CDR1 DFQATT, CDR2 SNEGSKA (reference sequence). CDR3 in amino acids: CSARERVTQETQYF. The CDR3 DNA is TGCAGTGCTAGAGAGCGGGTGACGCAAGAGACCCAGTACTTC.

The chain carries TRBV9 and TRBJ2-1, with no clear D. The CDR3 sequence is 15 residues long. Germline values: CDR1 SGDLS, CDR2 YYNGEE. Trimming took off 2 bases at V and 0 bases at J, with 9 bases between the two ends. CDR3 amino acids: CASSVLVGSYNEQFF. Here the CDR3 DNA reads TGTGCCAGCAGCGTCCTCGTGGGCTCCTACAATGAGCAGTTCTTC.

The chain links TRBV7-2 to TRBJ1-1; TRBD1 agrees at 10 bases. Germline assignment: CDR1 SGHTA and CDR2 FQGNSA. Trimming removed 6 bases from V and 5 bases from J; junction bases left unmatched: 9. CDR3 size: 15 residues. The CDR3 DNA sequence: TGTGCCAGCAGGGGGGCCAGGACAGGGGGTACTGAAGCTTTCTTT. Translation gives CASRGARTGGTEAFF.

The CDR3 here is CATSTPDRVYSEAFF. The CDR3 bases are TGTGCCACCAGCACACCCGACAGAGTCTATTCTGAAGCTTTCTTT. V usage is TRBV15 and J usage is TRBJ1-1, with a possible D match to TRBD1 (5 bases). Germline V gives CDR1 LNHNV, CDR2 YYDKDF (reference sequence). The CDR3 consists of 15 residues. V dropped 4 bases and J dropped 6 bases, with 18 bases sitting between them.

V gene TRBV11-2 combines with J gene TRBJ2-1; 9 bases line up with TRBD2. The V gene end was trimmed by 9 bases and the J gene end by 4 bases; junction bases not matched to a gene: 16. Germline CDR1 is SGHAT and CDR2 is FQNNGV. The length of the CDR3 is 17 residues. CDR3 sequence reads: CASPPTSGGRDYNEQFF. The DNA of the CDR3 is TGTGCCAGTCCCCCCACGAGCGGGGGGCGTGATTACAATGAGCAGTTCTTC.

The chain is built from TRBV18 and TRBJ2-7; 12 bases agree with TRBD2. The CDR3 loop spans 17 amino acids. CDR1 KGHSH and CDR2 LQKENI come from the germline V gene. With V trimmed by 7 bases and J by 0 bases, 10 bases remained unmatched. The chain's CDR3 is CASFRSLAGGFSYEQYF. The CDR3 region has the DNA TGTGCCAGCTTCCGGAGTCTAGCGGGGGGGTTCTCCTACGAGCAGTACTTC. The full variable domain, completed using reference TRBV18 and TRBJ2-7, is NAGVMQNPRHLVRRRGQEARLRCSPMKGHSHVYWYRQLPEEGLKFMVYLQKENIIDESGMPKERFSAEFPKEGPSILRIQQVVRGDSAAYFCASFRSLAGGFSYEQYFGPGTRLTVT.

The chain's CDR3 is CAVQAGYTEAFF. The CDR3 region has the DNA TGTGCCGTCCAAGCCGGGTACACTGAAGCTTTCTTT. This rearrangement joins TRBV2 to TRBJ1-1; D not resolved. CDR3 length: 12 amino acids. Trimming took 11 bases from V and 3 from J, leaving 13 bases between them. The V gene's germline CDR1 is SNHLY and CDR2 FYNNEI.

In this sample, this clonotype turned up a few times. The rearrangement uses TRBV10-3 and TRBJ1-1; possibly TRBD1 for D (6 bases). This CDR3 has 14 residues. V lost 3 bases to trimming and J lost 7 bases, with 15 bases between them. Germline values: CDR1 ENHRY, CDR2 SYGVKD. Written as DNA, the CDR3 is TGTGCCATCAGTGATATGGGGGGGGCAGTTGAAGCTTTCTTT. Its protein is CAISDMGGAVEAFF.

The gene calls are TRBV19 and TRBJ2-1; D might be TRBD1 (5 bases). CDR3 size: 15 residues. The V gene lost 4 bases and the J gene lost 8 bases, with 18 bases spanning the gap. CDR1 is LNHDA and CDR2 is SQIVND in the germline V gene (reference sequence). CDR3 coding DNA: TGTGCCAGTAGTAGCGCAGGGAACTCCTGGGATGAGCAGTTCTTC. Translation gives CASSSAGNSWDEQFF.

Only a few counts were recorded for this clonotype. This chain links TRBV4-2 with TRBJ1-3; D is unresolved. Germline V gene sequence: CDR1 LGHNA, CDR2 YNFKEQ. Trimming shortened V by 4 bases and J by 0 bases, and 7 bases separated the two germline ends. The CDR3 is 14 residues long. Here the CDR3 DNA reads TGTGCCAGCAGCCCGTTGGCCTCTGGAAACACCATATATTTT. It yields the protein CASSPLASGNTIYF.